One sample yielded the 30 T cell receptor beta chains listed below, sequenced in a study of T cells in Graves' hyperthyroidism and ophthalmopathy. Amplification of TCR beta CDR3 regions was performed using RNA transcripts as template. First-round RT-PCR with HTBI primers amplified the TCR CDR3 region. TCRdb re-analysed the multiplex PCR reads in MiXCR, keeping a single row per CDR3 protein. The table shows about 610,000 distinct CDR3 sequences, with approximately 14% occurring only once. The sequencing sample was made of blood. The source is a middle-aged woman with Graves' ophthalmopathy.

This clonotype has more than one count but fewer than ten. The chain joins TRBV5-4 to TRBJ2-4; a possible D gene is TRBD1 (7 bases). The CDR3 has 17 residues. Germline CDR1 is SGHNT and CDR2 is YYREEE (reference sequence). V gave up 4 bases and J gave up 2 bases, with 19 bases separating them. Here the CDR3 DNA reads TGTGCCAGCAGCCGCGGGGACAGACTTTTCTCCAAAAACATTCAGTACTTC. Amino acid sequence: CASSRGDRLFSKNIQYF. The full variable domain, completed using reference TRBV5-4 and TRBJ2-4, is ETGVTQSPTHLIKTRGQQVTLRCSSQSGHNTVSWYQQALGQGPQFIFQYYREEENGRGNFPPRFSGLQFPNYSSELNVNALELDDSALYLCASSRGDRLFSKNIQYFGAGTRLSVL.

There are many counts of this clonotype. V gene TRBV27 combines with J gene TRBJ2-7, with 7 bases aligning to TRBD1. Germline V lookup: CDR1 MNHEY, CDR2 SMNVEV (reference sequence). This CDR3 is 14 amino acids long. With 5 bases clipped from V and 3 bases from J, the junction kept 7 bases outside the gene matches. This CDR3 is CASSLTGIGYEQYF. The DNA for the CDR3 is TGTGCCAGCAGTCTGACAGGGATAGGCTACGAGCAGTACTTC.

This clonotype was observed a handful of times. The rearrangement links TRBV20-1 to TRBJ2-5; D gene unclear. V shed 3 bases and J shed 2 bases, with 7 bases lying between them. The germline V gene has CDR1 DFQATT and CDR2 SNEGSKA (reference sequence). CDR3 size: 12 residues. The DNA of the CDR3 is TGCAGTGCTAGCGCCTCACAAGAGACCCAGTACTTC. It translates to CSASASQETQYF.

The V call is TRBV18, the J call TRBJ1-1; D not certain. The CDR3 is made up of 14 amino acids. CDR1 is KGHSH and CDR2 is LQKENI in the germline V gene. Trimming shortened V by 3 bases and J by 1 base, and 9 bases separated the two germline ends. CDR3 loop: CASSPIEGNTEAFF. CDR3 DNA sequence: TGTGCCAGCTCACCGATTGAGGGGAACACTGAAGCTTTCTTT.

The genes are TRBV14 and TRBJ2-7, with 13 bases fitting TRBD2. Germline V lookup: CDR1 SGHDN, CDR2 FVKESK. The junction had 23 bases not matched to a gene; V was cut back by 4 bases and J by 8 bases. This CDR3 comprises 20 residues. Here the CDR3 DNA reads TGTGCCAGCAGCCCTCCTTTTGGGAGGGGTTCGGGACTAGCGGGATACCAGCAGTACTTC. Translated: CASSPPFGRGSGLAGYQQYF.

The J gene is TRBJ2-5, the V gene TRBV7-2; a possible D gene is TRBD2 (7 bases). Trimming shortened V by 0 bases and J by 3 bases, and 14 bases separated the two germline ends. The CDR3 is made up of 16 amino acids. CDR1 is SGHTA, CDR2 FQGNSA, per germline. The CDR3 loop reads CASSLATGLVKETQYF. For the CDR3, the DNA is TGTGCCAGCAGCTTAGCGACAGGACTAGTGAAAGAGACCCAGTACTTC.

This clonotype was picked up many times. The V and J genes are TRBV4-3 and TRBJ2-7; TRBD1 matches 7 bases. The CDR3 consists of 15 residues. Germline CDR1 LGHNA, CDR2 YSLEER. Germline trimming cut 0 bases from V and 2 bases from J; bases unmatched to any gene: 4. This CDR3 reads CASSQEGQFAYEQYF. The CDR3 bases are TGCGCCAGCAGCCAAGAGGGACAGTTCGCCTACGAGCAGTACTTC.

This clonotype was counted at least ten times. This chain joins TRBV27 and TRBJ2-5; D remains ambiguous. Germline V gene data show CDR1 as MNHEY and CDR2 as SMNVEV (reference sequence). V gave up 4 bases and J gave up 6 bases, with 3 bases separating them. This CDR3 has 10 amino acids. This CDR3 reads CASSWKTQYF. CDR3 sequence (DNA): TGTGCCAGCAGTTGGAAGACCCAGTACTTC.

This clonotype was recorded many times. This may come from a read error, since a much larger clone is one base off. The V and J genes are TRBV28 and TRBJ2-5; D unresolved. This CDR3 region has 11 residues. V shed 3 bases and J shed 7 bases, with 6 bases lying between them. CDR1 and CDR2 (germline): MDHEN, SYDVKM. The CDR3, as DNA: TGTGCCAGCAGTTTTTGGGGGACCCAGTACTTC. It specifies CASSFWGTQYF. Full variable domain (missing parts from reference TRBV28 and TRBJ2-5): DVKVTQSSRYLVKRTGEKVFLECVQDMDHENMFWYRQDPGLGLRLIYFSYDVKMKEKGDIPEGYSVSREKKERFSLILESASTNQTSMYLCASSFWGTQYFGPGTRLLVL.

The chain has TRBV28 and TRBJ2-7, with 8 bases fitting TRBD1. V shed 8 bases, J shed 4 bases, and the junction held 7 bases outside the gene matches. Germline V gives CDR1 MDHEN, CDR2 SYDVKM. The CDR3 extends over 13 amino acids. The CDR3 loop is CASLRTGPYEQYF. The CDR3 nucleotides read TGTGCCAGCCTACGGACAGGGCCGTACGAGCAGTACTTC.

This clonotype was counted ten times or more. The gene calls are TRBV14 and TRBJ2-7; 7 nucleotides line up with TRBD2. V was pared by 1 base and J by 6 bases, with 3 bases of the junction left unmatched. The CDR3 sequence is 13 residues long. Germline V lookup: CDR1 SGHDN, CDR2 FVKESK. The CDR3 bases are TGTGCCAGCAGCCAAGCGCGGGAGAGCGAGCAGTACTTC. Protein: CASSQARESEQYF.

This clonotype has at least ten counts. The chain has TRBV9 and TRBJ2-5, with D perhaps TRBD2 (6 bases). The CDR3 runs 15 residues. The V gene's germline CDR1 is SGDLS and CDR2 YYNGEE. V lost 0 bases to trimming and J lost 2 bases, with 11 bases between them. This chain's CDR3 is CASSVVEGIQETQYF. The CDR3 DNA reads TGTGCCAGCAGCGTAGTGGAGGGAATTCAAGAGACCCAGTACTTC.

This clonotype came up many times. The chain couples TRBV28 to TRBJ1-2, with 7 nucleotides matching TRBD1. Germline V gene sequence: CDR1 MDHEN, CDR2 SYDVKM. The CDR3 has 14 residues. With 4 bases clipped from V and 3 bases from J, the junction kept 5 bases outside the gene matches. The CDR3 sequence: CASSSGGQHYGYTF. The DNA for the CDR3 is TGTGCCAGCAGTTCAGGGGGACAGCACTATGGCTACACCTTC.

This clonotype has a count of ten or more. The V and J genes are TRBV12-3 or TRBV12-4 and TRBJ1-2; tentatively, D is TRBD1 (5 bases). Between the trimmed V and J ends, which lost 5 bases and 3 bases, there was a span of 13 bases. The CDR3 sequence is 14 residues long. The chain's CDR3 is CASSLGAGDYGYTF. The CDR3 coding sequence is TGTGCCAGCAGTCTCGGGGCGGGGGACTATGGCTACACCTTC.

In this sample, this clonotype turned up many times. The chain employs TRBV2 and TRBJ1-5; 10 bases map to TRBD1. Germline V CDR1 and CDR2: SNHLY, FYNNEI. The CDR3 extends over 14 amino acids. J was trimmed by 7 bases and V by 5 bases; bases with no gene match: 5. The CDR3 DNA reads as TGTGCCAGCAGTCATGGGACAGGGGTGCAGCCCCAGCATTTT. Translated: CASSHGTGVQPQHF. The complete variable domain, with remaining parts taken from reference TRBV2 and TRBJ1-5, reads EPEVTQTPSHQVTQMGQEVILRCVPISNHLYFYWYRQILGQKVEFLVSFYNNEISEKSEIFDDQFSVERPDGSNFTLKIRSTKLEDSAMYFCASSHGTGVQPQHFGDGTRLSIL.

This clonotype was seen only a few times. The genes are TRBV27 and TRBJ2-3; D unclear. CDR1 MNHEY and CDR2 SMNVEV come from the germline V gene (reference sequence). There are 13 residues in the CDR3. V was cut by 5 bases and J by 4 bases, with 10 bases left in between. The CDR3 bases are TGTGCCAGCAGTCCCTACATAGCAGATACGCAGTATTTT. Residues: CASSPYIADTQYF.

This clonotype was counted many times. V usage is TRBV20-1 and J usage is TRBJ2-7; TRBD2 matches 13 bases. The CDR3 runs to 15 residues. V was pared by 4 bases and J by 2 bases, with 5 bases of the junction left unmatched. The V gene's germline CDR1 is DFQATT and CDR2 SNEGSKA (reference sequence). The CDR3 loop is CSANVGLAGAYEQYF. The CDR3 DNA reads as TGCAGTGCTAACGTCGGACTAGCGGGAGCCTACGAGCAGTACTTC.

In this sample, this clonotype turned up many times. The chain employs TRBV6-2 or TRBV6-3 and TRBJ2-4; no clear D. Germline assignment: CDR1 MNHEY and CDR2 SVGEGT. V was cut by 2 bases and J by 0 bases, with 14 bases left in between. This CDR3 has 17 amino acids. This chain's CDR3 is CASSYDWGYEAKNIQYF. The DNA for the CDR3 is TGTGCCAGCAGTTACGATTGGGGTTACGAAGCCAAAAACATTCAGTACTTC.

This clonotype was detected many times. V usage is TRBV6-5 and J usage is TRBJ2-7; TRBD1 aligns across 9 bases. The CDR3 runs 13 residues. The germline V gene has CDR1 MNHEY and CDR2 SVGAGI. The trim removed 5 bases at V and 9 bases at J, leaving 8 bases unmatched. The CDR3 nucleotides are TGTGCCAGCAGTCCCGGGACAGGGTATAGGCAGTACTTC. It codes for CASSPGTGYRQYF.

The sample holds many counts of this clonotype. The chain is built from TRBV6-2 or TRBV6-3 and TRBJ1-1, with D hard to call. This CDR3 is 17 amino acids long. Trimming left V 4 bases short and J 0 bases short, with 18 bases between. Germline V gene sequence: CDR1 MNHEY, CDR2 SVGEGT. In nucleotides, the CDR3 is TGTGCCAGCAGTTTCCGCCTGAAGACCGATATGAACACTGAAGCTTTCTTT. This codes for CASSFRLKTDMNTEAFF.

This clonotype was seen ten or more times. The chain links TRBV30 to TRBJ2-7; D unclear. The CDR3 consists of 13 residues. Per the germline V gene, CDR1 is GTSNPN and CDR2 is SVGIG (reference sequence). The germline V and J ends were trimmed by 4 bases and 3 bases, with 13 bases remaining between them. Here the CDR3 reads CAWTFGQNYEQYF. The CDR3, as DNA: TGTGCCTGGACCTTCGGGCAGAACTACGAGCAGTACTTC.

In its sample, this clonotype was seen many times. The chain carries TRBV12-3 or TRBV12-4 and TRBJ2-7, with D possibly TRBD1 on 6 matching bases. CDR3 length equals 14 residues. Trimming cost V 5 bases and J 7 bases, with 18 bases left between them. The CDR3, as DNA: TGTGCCAGCAGTCTAGAGAGCAGGGGTGGAGAGCAGTACTTC. It translates to CASSLESRGGEQYF.

This chain connects TRBV29-1 to TRBJ2-5, with D hard to call. V was cut by 8 bases and J by 0 bases, with 10 bases left in between. In germline, CDR1 is SQVTM, CDR2 ANQGSEA. The CDR3 is 12 amino acids. The CDR3 sequence is CSSRRYQETQYF. The CDR3 nucleotides are TGCAGCTCCAGACGTTACCAAGAGACCCAGTACTTC.

This clonotype was detected many times. V usage is TRBV28 and J usage is TRBJ1-1; D remains ambiguous. CDR3 length: 13 residues. V dropped 6 bases and J dropped 2 bases, with 10 bases sitting between them. The V gene's germline CDR1 is MDHEN and CDR2 SYDVKM. CDR3 sequence: CASRNSLNTEAFF. The CDR3 bases are TGTGCCAGCAGGAACAGCCTAAACACTGAAGCTTTCTTT. The whole variable domain, remainder taken from reference TRBV28 and TRBJ1-1, is DVKVTQSSRYLVKRTGEKVFLECVQDMDHENMFWYRQDPGLGLRLIYFSYDVKMKEKGDIPEGYSVSREKKERFSLILESASTNQTSMYLCASRNSLNTEAFFGQGTRLTVV.

This clonotype showed up many times. This sequence joins TRBV6-1 and TRBJ1-1; D possibly corresponds to TRBD1 (6 bases). Between the trimmed V and J ends, which lost 7 bases and 4 bases, there was a span of 19 bases. Germline CDR1 and CDR2: MNHNS and SASEGT. This CDR3 has 15 amino acids. CDR3 nucleotide sequence: TGTGCCAGCACCCCACTTTTTACAGGGAGCACTGAAGCTTTCTTT. Encoded protein: CASTPLFTGSTEAFF.

This clonotype was found a few times. The rearrangement uses TRBV4-1 and TRBJ2-7; the D gene is possibly TRBD2 (5 bases). This CDR3 contains 16 residues. The V end was cut by 0 bases, the J end by 3 bases, with 15 bases between. The V gene's germline CDR1 is MGHRA and CDR2 YSYEKL. This CDR3 is CASSQERGSGNYEQYF. CDR3 nucleotides: TGCGCCAGCAGCCAAGAAAGAGGGTCAGGTAACTACGAGCAGTACTTC.

The CDR3 nucleotides read TGTGCCAGCAGTTTTTCGGGTCAAGGAGAAGAGACCCAGTACTTC. Its protein product is CASSFSGQGEETQYF. This chain joins TRBV28 and TRBJ2-5, with D unclear. The V and J ends lost 3 bases and 3 bases respectively, with 14 bases between them. This CDR3 comprises 15 residues. The germline V gene has CDR1 MDHEN and CDR2 SYDVKM.

In this sample, this clonotype turned up many times. The V gene is TRBV2, the J gene TRBJ2-7, with TRBD1 matching 11 bases. Unmatched junction bases numbered 9, after V lost 10 bases and J lost 4 bases. Germline V CDR1 and CDR2: SNHLY, FYNNEI. This CDR3 is 14 amino acids long. The CDR3, as DNA: TGTGCCAACCTCGGACAGGGGGCTCCATACGAGCAGTACTTC. Translation: CANLGQGAPYEQYF.

This clonotype has ten or more counts. The chain carries TRBV4-1 and TRBJ1-2, with unresolved D. V lost 5 bases and J lost 5, with 21 bases in between. The V gene's germline CDR1 is MGHRA and CDR2 YSYEKL. There are 16 residues in the CDR3. The CDR3 protein is CASSTTRAGSLYGYTF. The CDR3 region has the DNA TGCGCCAGCAGCACCACGAGGGCCGGATCGTTGTATGGCTACACCTTC.

This chain links TRBV20-1 with TRBJ1-1, with 9 bases that match TRBD1. CDR3 length equals 14 residues. V lost 5 bases to trimming and J lost 1 base; unmatched junction nucleotides: 5. Per germline, CDR1 DFQATT and CDR2 SNEGSKA (reference sequence). Here the CDR3 reads CSADPGQGNTEAFF. The CDR3 nucleotides are TGCAGTGCTGATCCGGGACAGGGGAACACTGAAGCTTTCTTT.